The 7 T cell receptor beta chains listed next were all sequenced from one sample in a study of blood T cell repertoires in COVID-19. Assay used: immunoSEQ multiplex PCR; TCRdb lists only in-frame clones, some missing. In the table there are roughly 280,000 clones, about nine tenths of which are singletons. Sequencing input: peripheral blood. All receptors come from a woman in her 30s with COVID-19, enrolled during active disease.

The chain combines TRBV6-4 with TRBJ1-4; 7 bases agree with TRBD1. Germline V gene data show CDR1 as MRHNA and CDR2 as SNTAGT. Trimming cost V 4 bases and J 8 bases; bases outside gene matches: 4. The CDR3 is made up of 13 amino acids. The CDR3 sequence: CASSAETGEKLFF. Here the CDR3 DNA reads TGTGCCAGCAGTGCCGAGACAGGGGAAAAACTGTTTTTT.

The V call is TRBV11-3, the J call TRBJ2-1; 8 positions match TRBD1. The germline CDR1 and CDR2 sequences are SGHNT and YENEEA. The CDR3 length is 13 residues. J lost 6 bases, V lost 4 bases, and 2 bases had no gene match. This CDR3 is CASSWTGSNEQFF. The CDR3 DNA reads TGTGCCAGCAGCTGGACAGGGTCCAATGAGCAGTTCTTC.

The chain recombines TRBV28 with TRBJ2-1; possible D gene TRBD1, 6 bases. V shed 5 bases and J shed 4 bases, with 15 bases lying between them. The CDR3 totals 15 residues. The V gene's germline CDR1 is MDHEN and CDR2 SYDVKM. The chain's CDR3 is CASSPVGTIYNEQFF. The CDR3 DNA follows: TGTGCCAGCAGTCCCGTCGGGACAATTTACAATGAGCAGTTCTTC.

The V gene is TRBV18, the J gene TRBJ2-1; D possibly corresponds to TRBD2 (6 bases). The germline CDR1 and CDR2 sequences are KGHSH and LQKENI. The ends were cut back, 0 bases at V and 3 bases at J, with 12 bases in the middle. This CDR3 comprises 16 residues. CDR3 DNA sequence: TGTGCCAGCTCACCACCGTTAATAGCGGACTACAATGAGCAGTTCTTC. It specifies CASSPPLIADYNEQFF.

A single count supports this clone. This chain connects TRBV12-3 or TRBV12-4 to TRBJ1-2, with D maybe TRBD1 (6 bases). The germline V and J ends were trimmed by 6 bases and 5 bases, with 13 bases remaining between them. The CDR3 has 13 residues. The CDR3 here is CASRRQETYGYTF. CDR3 nucleotide sequence: TGTGCCAGCAGGCGACAGGAGACGTATGGCTACACCTTC.

This clone was observed a handful of times. The chain recombines TRBV2 with TRBJ1-1; D remains ambiguous. Deletions cut 8 bases from V and 0 bases from J, with 13 bases between. The CDR3 has 14 residues. The V gene's germline CDR1 is SNHLY and CDR2 FYNNEI. CDR3 nucleotide sequence: TGTGCCAGCGTGATAGGCAGGCTGAACACTGAAGCTTTCTTT. Its protein product is CASVIGRLNTEAFF.

This chain links TRBV29-1 with TRBJ2-3, with D hard to call. The V and J ends lost 4 bases and 4 bases respectively, with 3 bases between them. The germline gives CDR1 SQVTM, CDR2 ANQGSEA. The CDR3 is made up of 10 amino acids. This chain's CDR3 is CSVASDTQYF. DNA of the CDR3: TGCAGCGTTGCGTCAGATACGCAGTATTTT.